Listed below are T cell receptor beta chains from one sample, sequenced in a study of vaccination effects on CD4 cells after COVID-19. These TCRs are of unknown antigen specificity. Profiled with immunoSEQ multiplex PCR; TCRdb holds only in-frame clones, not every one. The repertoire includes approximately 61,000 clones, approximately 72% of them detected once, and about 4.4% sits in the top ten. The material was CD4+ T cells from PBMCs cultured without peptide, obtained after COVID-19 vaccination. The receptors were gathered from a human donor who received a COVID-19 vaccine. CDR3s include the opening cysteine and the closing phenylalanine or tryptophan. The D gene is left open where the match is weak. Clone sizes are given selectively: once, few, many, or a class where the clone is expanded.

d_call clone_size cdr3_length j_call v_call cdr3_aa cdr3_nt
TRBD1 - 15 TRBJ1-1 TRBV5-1 CASSPRTGLSTEAFF TGCGCCAGCAGCCCCCGGACAGGGTTGTCCACTGAAGCTTTCTTT
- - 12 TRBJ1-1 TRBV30 CAWAGFFSEAFF TGTGCCTGGGCAGGGTTTTTTTCTGAAGCTTTCTTT
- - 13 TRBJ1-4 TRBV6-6 CASSYARNEKLFF TGTGCCAGCAGTTATGCAAGAAATGAAAAACTGTTTTTT
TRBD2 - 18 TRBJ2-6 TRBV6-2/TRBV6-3 CASSYLGLAGAGANVLTF TGTGCCAGCAGTTACCTTGGACTAGCGGGAGCTGGGGCCAACGTCCTGACTTTC
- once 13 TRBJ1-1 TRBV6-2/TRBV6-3 CASSSGAPSEAFF TGTGCCAGCAGTTCCGGGGCCCCCTCTGAAGCTTTCTTT
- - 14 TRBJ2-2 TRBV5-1 CASSRDYLTGELFF TGCGCCAGCAGCCGTGACTACCTCACCGGGGAGCTGTTTTTT
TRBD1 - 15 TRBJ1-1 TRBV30 CAWRPQGQGTTEAFF TGTGCCTGGAGGCCACAGGGACAGGGGACCACTGAAGCTTTCTTT
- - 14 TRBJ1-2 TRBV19 CASNANQGIYGYTF TGTGCCAGTAACGCCAACCAGGGTATCTACGGCTACACCTTC
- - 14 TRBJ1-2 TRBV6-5 CASRVRGQDRGYTF TGTGCCAGCAGAGTGCGGGGGCAGGATCGTGGCTACACCTTC
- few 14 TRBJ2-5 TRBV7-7 CASSLYEGLETQYF TGTGCTAGCAGCTTATATGAGGGACTAGAGACCCAGTACTTC
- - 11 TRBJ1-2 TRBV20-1 CSAQDSPGYTF TGCAGTGCCCAGGACAGTCCTGGCTACACCTTC
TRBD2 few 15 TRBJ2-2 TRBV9 CASSAAGGRTGELFF TGTGCCAGCAGCGCGGCGGGGGGAAGGACCGGGGAGCTGTTTTTT
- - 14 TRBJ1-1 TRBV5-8 CASSLKDSDTEAFF TGTGCCAGCAGTCTTAAGGACTCCGACACTGAAGCTTTCTTT
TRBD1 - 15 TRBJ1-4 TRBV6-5 CASSYQTGGREKLFF TGTGCCAGCAGTTACCAGACAGGGGGGCGAGAAAAACTGTTTTTT
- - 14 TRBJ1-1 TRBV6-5 CASSYRSGSTEAFF TGTGCCAGCAGTTACAGGAGCGGGTCCACTGAAGCTTTCTTT
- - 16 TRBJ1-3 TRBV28 CASTPRQADSGNTIYF TGTGCCAGCACGCCCCGACAGGCCGACTCTGGAAACACCATATATTTT
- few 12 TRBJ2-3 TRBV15 CATSRDTDTQYF TGTGCCACCAGCAGAGATACAGATACGCAGTATTTT
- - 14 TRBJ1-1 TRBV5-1 CASSLEAGNTEAFF TGCGCCAGCAGCTTGGAAGCCGGGAACACTGAAGCTTTCTTT
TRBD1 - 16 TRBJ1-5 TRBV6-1 CASSGGTGEGSQPQHF TGTGCCAGCAGTGGAGGGACAGGGGAAGGGAGTCAGCCCCAGCATTTT
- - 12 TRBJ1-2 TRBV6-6 CASSTGSSGYTF TGTGCCAGCAGTACAGGGTCGAGCGGCTACACCTTC
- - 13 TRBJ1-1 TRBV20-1 CSAGGGSGAEAFF TGCAGTGCTGGTGGGGGAAGTGGCGCTGAAGCTTTCTTT
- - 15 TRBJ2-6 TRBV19 CASRSGGAGANVLTF TGTGCCAGTAGATCAGGAGGGGCCGGGGCCAACGTCCTGACTTTC
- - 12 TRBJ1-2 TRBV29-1 CSVEGSGGGYTF TGCAGCGTTGAAGGGTCGGGGGGTGGCTACACCTTC
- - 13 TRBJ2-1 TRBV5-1 CASSWGGANEQFF TGCGCCAGCAGCTGGGGAGGAGCAAATGAGCAGTTCTTC
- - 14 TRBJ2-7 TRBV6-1 CASSEGRDSYEQYF TGTGCCAGCAGTGAAGGGAGGGATTCCTACGAGCAGTACTTC
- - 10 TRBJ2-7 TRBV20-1 CSARVYEQYF TGCAGTGCTAGAGTCTACGAGCAGTACTTC
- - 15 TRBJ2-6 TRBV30 CAWSSTASGANVLTF TGTGCCTGGAGTTCCACAGCCTCTGGGGCCAACGTCCTGACTTTC
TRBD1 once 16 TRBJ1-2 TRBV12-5 CASGLGTGAYNYGYTF TGTGCTAGTGGGCTAGGGACAGGGGCTTATAACTATGGCTACACCTTC
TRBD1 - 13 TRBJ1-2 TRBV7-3 CASSLDREQGYTF TGTGCCAGCAGCTTGGACAGGGAACAAGGCTACACCTTC
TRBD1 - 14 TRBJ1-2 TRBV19 CASTLGQGHYGYTF TGTGCCAGTACCCTTGGACAGGGCCACTATGGCTACACCTTC
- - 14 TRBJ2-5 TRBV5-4 CASSPGRNQETQYF TGTGCCAGCAGCCCGGGACGGAACCAAGAGACCCAGTACTTC
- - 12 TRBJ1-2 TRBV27 CASSSQGYGYTF TGTGCCAGCAGTTCACAGGGATACGGCTACACCTTC
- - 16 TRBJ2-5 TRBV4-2 CASSQEPTRYQETQYF TGTGCCAGCAGCCAAGAACCGACAAGGTACCAAGAGACCCAGTACTTC
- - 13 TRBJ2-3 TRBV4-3 CASSRLSGDTQYF TGCGCCAGCAGCCGCCTTTCAGGAGATACGCAGTATTTT
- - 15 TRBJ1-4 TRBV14 CASSPYRATNEKLFF TGTGCCAGCAGCCCCTACAGGGCAACTAATGAAAAACTGTTTTTT
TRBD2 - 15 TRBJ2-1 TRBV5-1 CASSLAAGDFPEQFF TGCGCCAGCAGCTTGGCAGCGGGAGATTTCCCCGAGCAGTTCTTC
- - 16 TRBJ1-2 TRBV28 CASSLPRRGAGHGYTF TGTGCCAGCAGTTTACCCCGGAGGGGGGCGGGTCACGGCTACACCTTC
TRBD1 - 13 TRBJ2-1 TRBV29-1 CSVGTGGYNEQFF TGCAGCGTTGGGACAGGGGGCTACAATGAGCAGTTCTTC
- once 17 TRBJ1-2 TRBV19 CASSIRDTDLANYGYTF TGTGCCAGTAGTATCCGGGACACCGATCTCGCTAACTATGGCTACACCTTC
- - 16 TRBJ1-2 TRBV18 CASSPSSRPSSYGYTF TGTGCCAGCTCACCATCCAGCCGACCATCTAGCTATGGCTACACCTTC
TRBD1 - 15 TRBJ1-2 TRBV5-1 CASRIGGQGFHGYTF TGCGCCAGCAGGATTGGGGGACAGGGATTTCATGGCTACACCTTC
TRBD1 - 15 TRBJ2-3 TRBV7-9 CASKGAGLGRGTQYF TGTGCCAGCAAGGGGGCCGGGCTGGGCAGGGGTACGCAGTATTTT
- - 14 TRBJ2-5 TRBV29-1 CSVVALAPRETQYF TGCAGCGTTGTGGCGCTCGCCCCGAGAGAGACCCAGTACTTC
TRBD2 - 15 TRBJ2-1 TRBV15 CATSRDRLAGGEQFF TGTGCCACCAGCAGAGATAGACTAGCGGGGGGTGAGCAGTTCTTC
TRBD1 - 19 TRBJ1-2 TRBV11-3 CASSPDVGTGASSGYGYTF TGTGCCAGCAGCCCCGACGTTGGGACAGGAGCTTCCTCAGGATATGGCTACACCTTC
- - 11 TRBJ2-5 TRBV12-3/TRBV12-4 CASSREETQYF TGTGCCAGCAGCCGTGAAGAGACCCAGTACTTC
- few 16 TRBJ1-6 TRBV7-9 CASTTGSAAGGSPLHF TGTGCCAGCACCACCGGATCGGCGGCGGGCGGTTCACCCCTCCACTTT
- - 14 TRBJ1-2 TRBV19 CASSMEGNRYGYTF TGTGCCAGTAGTATGGAGGGAAATAGATATGGCTACACCTTC
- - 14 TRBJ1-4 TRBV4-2 CASSQVGTVEKLFF TGTGCCAGCAGCCAAGTCGGGACGGTGGAAAAACTGTTTTTT